Below are 18 T cell receptor beta chains sequenced from a single sample in a study of vaccination effects on CD4 cells after COVID-19. Their recognized antigens are unknown. Expansion with viral peptide pools was applied to antigen-specific CD4+ T cells by the ViraFEST assay prior to sequencing. Culturing for about 10 days preceded CD4+ T cell isolation. Each vaccine recipient was nucleocapsid antibody negative and had no prior SARS-CoV-2 infection. TCRdb's copy holds only in-frame clones and misses some; the assay was immunoSEQ multiplex PCR. The sample comprises about 21,000 clones, about 68% of which are singletons, and approximately 20% rests with the top ten. Source: CD4+ T cells from PBMCs cultured with HCoV-NL63 spike peptides, taken before COVID-19 vaccination. The receptors were sampled from a human donor who received a COVID-19 vaccine.

This clone showed up just once. The chain is built from TRBV2 and TRBJ1-2, with TRBD1 as a possible D gene (6 bases). The CDR3 has 14 residues. Germline V gene data show CDR1 as SNHLY and CDR2 as FYNNEI. Trimming pared 7 bases from V and 6 bases from J, leaving 18 bases between. The CDR3 DNA is TGTGCCAGCAATAAAGCAGGGGAGGGAGATGGCTACACCTTC. Amino acids: CASNKAGEGDGYTF.

The V call is TRBV5-1, the J call TRBJ1-2; no clear D gene. CDR1 is SGHRS, CDR2 YFSETQ, per germline. The CDR3 runs to 11 residues. The ends were cut back, 7 bases at V and 3 bases at J, with 7 bases in the middle. The CDR3 DNA reads as TGCGCCAGCGGCGAGGACTATGGCTACACCTTC. Amino acid sequence: CASGEDYGYTF.

The V and J genes are TRBV4-1 and TRBJ2-7, with D possibly being TRBD1 (5 bases). Between the trimmed V and J ends, which lost 4 bases and 6 bases, there was a span of 13 bases. Germline CDR1 MGHRA, CDR2 YSYEKL. The CDR3 is 13 residues long. CDR3 in amino acids: CASSRTRVCEQYF. Written as DNA, the CDR3 is TGCGCCAGCAGCCGCACCAGGGTATGCGAGCAGTACTTC.

V is TRBV5-1 and J is TRBJ2-1; D perhaps matches TRBD1 (5 bases). Trimming took off 5 bases at V and 6 bases at J, with 18 bases between the two ends. Germline CDR1 and CDR2: SGHRS and YFSETQ. CDR3 size: 15 residues. CDR3 in amino acids: CASSPGSVNSNEQFF. The CDR3 DNA reads as TGCGCCAGCAGTCCAGGGTCCGTGAACTCCAATGAGCAGTTCTTC.

The rearrangement uses TRBV7-2 and TRBJ2-1; 8 nucleotides match TRBD2. The CDR3 loop spans 13 amino acids. The V and J ends lost 6 bases and 9 bases, in that order; junction bases with no gene match: 7. From germline, CDR1 is SGHTA and CDR2 FQGNSA. CDR3 coding DNA: TGTGCCAGCAGGGCGGGGGGCGGGACTGAGCAGTTCTTC. Protein: CASRAGGGTEQFF.

V is TRBV7-2 and J is TRBJ1-1; 7 bases align to TRBD1. CDR3 length: 14 amino acids. V trimming: 5 bases; J trimming: 5 bases; junction bases outside the gene matches: 8. The germline V gene has CDR1 SGHTA and CDR2 FQGNSA. The CDR3 DNA follows: TGTGCCAGCAGCCCACTACAGGGGCGAACTGAAGCTTTCTTT. It yields the protein CASSPLQGRTEAFF.

The V gene is TRBV5-1, the J gene TRBJ2-5; 8 bases line up with TRBD1. V dropped 9 bases and J dropped 1; count of bases not matched to a gene: 11. Germline loops: CDR1 SGHRS, CDR2 YFSETQ. The CDR3 is 15 amino acids. CDR3 amino acids: CATGQGRAGQETQYF. CDR3 bases: TGCGCCACCGGACAGGGTCGAGCGGGCCAAGAGACCCAGTACTTC.

The CDR3 sequence: CASSPDQNYGYTF. CDR3 sequence (DNA): TGTGCCAGCAGCCCGGACCAAAACTATGGCTACACCTTC. The chain links TRBV5-4 to TRBJ1-2; D gene ambiguous. The V end was cut by 4 bases, the J end by 2 bases, with 9 bases between. Germline V CDR1 and CDR2: SGHNT, YYREEE (reference sequence). The CDR3 has 13 amino acids.

This clone was detected once. The chain couples TRBV3-1 (or the pseudogene TRBV3-2) to TRBJ2-4; no clear D. The CDR3 has 15 amino acids. Between the trimmed V and J ends, which lost 4 bases and 0 bases, there was a span of 10 bases. Germline V gives CDR1 LGHDT, CDR2 YNNKEL (reference sequence). CDR3 sequence reads: CASSPLGLAKNIQYF. DNA for the CDR3: TGTGCCAGCAGCCCCTTAGGCCTAGCCAAAAACATTCAGTACTTC.

The chain couples TRBV7-8 to TRBJ2-2, with TRBD1 as a possible D gene (5 bases). Between the trimmed V and J ends, which lost 0 bases and 1 base, there was a span of 9 bases. CDR3 length equals 16 residues. Germline V CDR1 and CDR2: SGHVS, FQNEAQ. CDR3 coding DNA: TGTGCCAGCAGCTTAGCCGGCCAGGGGAACACCGGGGAGCTGTTTTTT. As protein: CASSLAGQGNTGELFF.

The chain has TRBV15 and TRBJ1-1, with 8 nucleotides matching TRBD1. Germline CDR1 is LNHNV and CDR2 is YYDKDF (reference sequence). J lost 1 base, V lost 4 bases, and 2 bases had no gene match. This CDR3 is 14 amino acids long. The CDR3 is CATSIGTGNTEAFF. For the CDR3, the DNA is TGTGCCACCAGCATCGGGACAGGGAACACTGAAGCTTTCTTT. The variable domain in full, with the rest retrieved from reference TRBV15 and TRBJ1-1, is DAMVIQNPRYQVTQFGKPVTLSCSQTLNHNVMYWYQQKSSQAPKLLFHYYDKDFNNEADTPDNFQSRRPNTSFCFLDIRSPGLGDTAMYLCATSIGTGNTEAFFGQGTRLTVV.

This chain links TRBV6-2 or TRBV6-3 with TRBJ2-7, with TRBD1 identical over 9 bases. The CDR3 consists of 13 residues. Germline V CDR1 and CDR2: MNHEY, SVGEGT. Trimming at V came to 5 bases and at J to 5 bases, leaving 4 bases not matched to a gene. CDR3 sequence: CASSRRDRDEQYF. The CDR3 nucleotides read TGTGCCAGCAGTCGCCGGGACAGGGACGAGCAGTACTTC.

V and J are TRBV12-3 or TRBV12-4 and TRBJ2-3; D might be TRBD2 (6 bases). Trimming stripped 5 bases from V and 4 bases from J, with 10 bases between. The CDR3 covers 13 residues. CDR3 amino acids: CASSPGVADTQYF. Written as DNA, the CDR3 is TGTGCCAGCAGTCCGGGGGTGGCAGATACGCAGTATTTT.

The gene calls are TRBV11-2 and TRBJ1-2; tentatively, D is TRBD1 (6 bases). Germline CDR1 SGHAT, CDR2 FQNNGV. The V end lost 7 bases, the J end lost 0 bases, and 15 bases lay between the germline ends. CDR3 length: 15 residues. The CDR3 region is CASTDRRYSNYGYTF. The CDR3 DNA sequence: TGTGCCAGCACCGACAGGCGATATTCTAACTATGGCTACACCTTC.

The rearrangement links TRBV5-1 to TRBJ2-3; D not resolved. This CDR3 is 15 amino acids long. Germline loops: CDR1 SGHRS, CDR2 YFSETQ. Trimming left V 1 base short and J 4 bases short, with 13 bases between. The CDR3 region has the DNA TGCGCCAGCAGCTTGTCCCCGTCGGGTCCAGATACGCAGTATTTT. It specifies CASSLSPSGPDTQYF.

This rearrangement joins TRBV4-2 to TRBJ2-1; D is unclear. CDR1 and CDR2 (germline): LGHNA, YNFKEQ. The V end lost 3 bases, the J end lost 5 bases, and 5 bases lay between the germline ends. The CDR3 length is 12 residues. CDR3 nucleotide sequence: TGTGCCAGCAGCCATGAGAACAATGAGCAGTTCTTC. Its protein is CASSHENNEQFF.

The chain carries TRBV28 and TRBJ2-5, with no clear D. Germline V CDR1 and CDR2: MDHEN, SYDVKM. V lost 4 bases and J 4 bases, leaving 1 base between the germline ends. This CDR3 region has 10 residues. The CDR3 region has the DNA TGTGCCAGCAGTTCAGAGACCCAGTACTTC. Encoded protein: CASSSETQYF.

The J gene is TRBJ1-2, the V gene TRBV6-6; D remains ambiguous. The CDR3 runs to 15 residues. Germline lookup yields CDR1 MNHNY and CDR2 SVGAGI (reference sequence). V lost 5 bases to trimming and J lost 4 bases, with 17 bases between them. The CDR3 sequence: CASSLLRGGGYGYTF. The CDR3 nucleotides are TGTGCCAGCAGTCTACTACGGGGAGGAGGCTATGGCTACACCTTC.